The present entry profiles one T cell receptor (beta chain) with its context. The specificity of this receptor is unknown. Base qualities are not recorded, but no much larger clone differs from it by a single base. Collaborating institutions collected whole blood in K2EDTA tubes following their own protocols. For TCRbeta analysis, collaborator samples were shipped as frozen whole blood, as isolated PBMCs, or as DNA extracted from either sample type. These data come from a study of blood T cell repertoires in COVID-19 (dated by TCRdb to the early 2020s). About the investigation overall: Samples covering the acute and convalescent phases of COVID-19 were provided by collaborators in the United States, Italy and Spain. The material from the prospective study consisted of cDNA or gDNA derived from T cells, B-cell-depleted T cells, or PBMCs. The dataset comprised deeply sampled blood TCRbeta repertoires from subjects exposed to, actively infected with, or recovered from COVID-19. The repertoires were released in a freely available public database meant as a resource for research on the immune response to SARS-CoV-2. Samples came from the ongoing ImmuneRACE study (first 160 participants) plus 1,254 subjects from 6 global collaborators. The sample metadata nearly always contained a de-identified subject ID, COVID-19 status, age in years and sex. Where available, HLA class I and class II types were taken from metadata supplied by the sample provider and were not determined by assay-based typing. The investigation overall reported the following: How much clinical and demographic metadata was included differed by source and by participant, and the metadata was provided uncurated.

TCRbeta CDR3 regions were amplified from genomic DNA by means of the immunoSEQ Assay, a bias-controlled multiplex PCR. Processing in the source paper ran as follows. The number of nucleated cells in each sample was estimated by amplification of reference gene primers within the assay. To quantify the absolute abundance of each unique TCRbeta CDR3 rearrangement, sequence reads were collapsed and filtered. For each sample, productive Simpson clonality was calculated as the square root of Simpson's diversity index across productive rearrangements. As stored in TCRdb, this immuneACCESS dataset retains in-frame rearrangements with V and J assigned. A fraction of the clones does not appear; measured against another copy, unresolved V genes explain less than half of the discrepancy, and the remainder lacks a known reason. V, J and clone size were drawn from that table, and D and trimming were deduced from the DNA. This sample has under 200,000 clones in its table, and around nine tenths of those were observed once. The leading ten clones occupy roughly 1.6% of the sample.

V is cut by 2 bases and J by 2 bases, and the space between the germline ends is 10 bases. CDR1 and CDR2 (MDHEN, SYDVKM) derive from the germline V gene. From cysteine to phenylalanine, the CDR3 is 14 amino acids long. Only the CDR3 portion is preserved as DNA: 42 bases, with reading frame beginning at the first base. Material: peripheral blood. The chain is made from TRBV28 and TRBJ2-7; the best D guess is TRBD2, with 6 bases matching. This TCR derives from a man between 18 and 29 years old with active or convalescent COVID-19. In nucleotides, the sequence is TGTGCCAGCAGTTTAGGAGGGAGCGCCTACGAGCAGTACTTC. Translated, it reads CASSLGGSAYEQYF.